Below, 4 T cell receptor beta chains from the same sample are listed, as sequenced in a study of T cell repertoires in cytomegalovirus infection. TCRdb independently ran MiXCR on the reads; one entry per CDR3 protein. The repertoire has about 50,000 distinct CDR3 sequences, about 20% of them found once; the top ten carry around 77%. These TCRs are of unknown antigen specificity. Sequencing was performed on CD8+ T cells from cultured PBMCs, taken from culture after CMV antigen stimulation. Every receptor here comes from a human donor in good health (CMV status not recorded). Some clones in this sample may be carry-over from other donors' samples.

The V gene is TRBV5-6, the J gene TRBJ1-4; no definite D call. Germline loops: CDR1 SGHDT, CDR2 YYEEEE. V was pared by 4 bases and J by 10 bases, with 11 bases between. This CDR3 is 12 amino acids long. The CDR3 reads CASSPFGGKLFF. CDR3 sequence (DNA): TGTGCCAGCAGCCCATTTGGAGGAAAACTGTTTTTT.

This clonotype was counted at least ten times. This rearrangement joins TRBV6-4 to TRBJ2-2, with D tentatively TRBD2 (5 bases). Trimming pared 2 bases from V and 4 bases from J, leaving 5 bases between. Germline V gives CDR1 MRHNA, CDR2 SNTAGT. This CDR3 comprises 13 residues. The CDR3 bases are TGTGCCAGCAGTGACACTAGCACCGGGGAGCTGTTTTTT. Its translation: CASSDTSTGELFF.

This clonotype showed up just a few times. This chain joins TRBV28 and TRBJ2-2, with 7 positions matching TRBD1. Germline CDR1 is MDHEN and CDR2 is SYDVKM. This CDR3 spans 18 amino acids. V was pared by 2 bases and J by 5 bases, with 14 bases of the junction left unmatched. CDR3 coding DNA: TGTGCCAGCAGTTTAGAAGTCTTTGGGACAGCGAGGACCGGGGAGCTGTTTTTT. This sequence encodes CASSLEVFGTARTGELFF.

The chain combines TRBV27 with TRBJ2-7; D possibly corresponds to TRBD2 (5 bases). The germline CDR1 and CDR2 sequences are MNHEY and SMNVEV (reference sequence). The CDR3 is made up of 15 amino acids. V was shortened by 10 bases and J by 3 bases, with 22 bases between the two germline ends. The CDR3 region has the DNA TGTGCCACCTCCTCTCGAGGGCAAAGTCTCTACGAGCAGTACTTC. This translates into CATSSRGQSLYEQYF.